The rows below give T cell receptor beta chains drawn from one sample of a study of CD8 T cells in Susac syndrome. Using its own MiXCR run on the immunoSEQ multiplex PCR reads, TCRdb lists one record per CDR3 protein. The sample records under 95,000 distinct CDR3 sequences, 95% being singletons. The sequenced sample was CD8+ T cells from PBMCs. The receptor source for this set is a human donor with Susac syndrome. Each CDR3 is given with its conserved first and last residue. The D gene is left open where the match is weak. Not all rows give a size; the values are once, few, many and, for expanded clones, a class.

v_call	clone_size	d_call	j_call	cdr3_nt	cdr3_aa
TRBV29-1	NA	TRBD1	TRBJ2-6	TGCAGCGCCCCCTTACAGGGGGCTGGGGCCAACGTCCTGACTTTC	CSAPLQGAGANVLTF
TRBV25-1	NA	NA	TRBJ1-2	TGTGCCAGCAGTGAATTTGTCGACAACGCGGGCTACACCTTC	CASSEFVDNAGYTF
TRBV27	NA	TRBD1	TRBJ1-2	TGTGCCAGCAGCCAGGGGGTGAATGGCTACACCTTC	CASSQGVNGYTF
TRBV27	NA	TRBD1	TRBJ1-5	TGTGCCAGCAGTGCGACAGGGGGCGGGCAGCCCCAGCATTTT	CASSATGGGQPQHF
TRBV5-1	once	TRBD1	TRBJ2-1	TGCGCCAGCAGCTTTGAAGATGGACAGGGGAGCTCCTACAATGAGCAGTTCTTC	CASSFEDGQGSSYNEQFF
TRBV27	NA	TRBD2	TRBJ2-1	TGTGCCAGCACCCCAGGGACTAGCGATGAGCAGTTCTTC	CASTPGTSDEQFF
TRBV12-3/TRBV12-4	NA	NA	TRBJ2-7	TGTGCCAGCAGCTCCCAACCCTACGAGCAGTACTTC	CASSSQPYEQYF
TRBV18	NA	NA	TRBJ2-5	TGTGCCAGCTCACTCTCTGGTACAGGGCTATTGCAGACCCAGTACTTC	CASSLSGTGLLQTQYF
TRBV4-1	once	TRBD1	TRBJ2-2	TGCGCCAGCAGCCAAGTGCGGACAGGGCGGTCCACCGGGGAGCTGTTTTTT	CASSQVRTGRSTGELFF
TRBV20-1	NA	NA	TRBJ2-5	TGCAGTGCTAGAGATAGGGCGGCCCAAGAGACCCAGTACTTC	CSARDRAAQETQYF
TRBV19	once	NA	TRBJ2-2	TGTGCCAGTAAGCTAGACGCCGGGGAGCTGTTTTTT	CASKLDAGELFF
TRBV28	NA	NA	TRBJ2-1	TGTGCCAGCACTTTCGAAGCGAGCTCCTACAATGAGCAGTTCTTC	CASTFEASSYNEQFF
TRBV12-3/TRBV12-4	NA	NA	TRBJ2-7	TGTGCCAGCAGTTTCGGGTCTCCCTACGAGCAGTACTTC	CASSFGSPYEQYF
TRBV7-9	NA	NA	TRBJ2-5	TGTGCCAGCAGCTCAGGCTCCCAAGAGACCCAGTACTTC	CASSSGSQETQYF
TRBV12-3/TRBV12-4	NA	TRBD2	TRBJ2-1	TGTGCCAGCGCCTGGGGACTAGAAGAGCAGTTCTTC	CASAWGLEEQFF
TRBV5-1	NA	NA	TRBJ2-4	TGCGCCAGCGTACCCCCATTGGGTATAGCCAAAAACATTCAGTACTTC	CASVPPLGIAKNIQYF
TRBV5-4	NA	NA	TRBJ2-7	TGTGCCAGCAGCTCTGGGGGCGCGCGGAACGAGCAGTACTTC	CASSSGGARNEQYF
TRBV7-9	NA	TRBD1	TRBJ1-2	TGTGCCAGCAGCTTAGCTACAGGGGGCGGCTATGGCTACACCTTC	CASSLATGGGYGYTF
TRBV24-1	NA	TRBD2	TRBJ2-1	TGTGCCTCAGCGGGAGTGGGCAGCCTTTCCAATGAGCAGTTCTTC	CASAGVGSLSNEQFF
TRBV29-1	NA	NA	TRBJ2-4	TGCAGCGTCCCAGGGGCCAAAAACATTCAGTACTTC	CSVPGAKNIQYF
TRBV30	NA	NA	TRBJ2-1	TGTGCCTGGAACCGGGGTAGCGCTGTCGATGAGCAGTTCTTC	CAWNRGSAVDEQFF
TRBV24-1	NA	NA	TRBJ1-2	TGTGCCACCAGTCAACTCAACTATGGCTACACCTTC	CATSQLNYGYTF
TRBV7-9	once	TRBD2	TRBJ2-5	TGTGCCAGCAGCTTAGATCGGACTAGCGGTCAAGAGACCCAGTACTTC	CASSLDRTSGQETQYF
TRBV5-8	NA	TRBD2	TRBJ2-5	TGTGCCAGCAGTCCACGATTGGCGGGAGAGGGAGAGACCCAGTACTTC	CASSPRLAGEGETQYF
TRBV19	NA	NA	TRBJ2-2	TGTGCCAGTAGTATTAGCGGGAACACCGGGGAGCTGTTTTTT	CASSISGNTGELFF
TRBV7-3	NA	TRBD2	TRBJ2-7	TGTGCCAGCAGCTTAGAGACTAGCGGGCAGTACGAGCAGTACTTC	CASSLETSGQYEQYF
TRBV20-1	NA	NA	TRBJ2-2	TGCAGTGCTAGAGATAGGCACTCTAGCGGGGAGCTGTTTTTT	CSARDRHSSGELFF
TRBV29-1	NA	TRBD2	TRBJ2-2	TGCAGCGTTGAAGGAAACCACCACGGGAGGCCCGGGGAGCTGTTTTTT	CSVEGNHHGRPGELFF
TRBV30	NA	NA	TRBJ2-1	TGTGCCCGATTGGGGGACCCCCCCTACAATGAGCAGTTCTTC	CARLGDPPYNEQFF
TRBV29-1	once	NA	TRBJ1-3	TGCAGCGTTGGGTCGGGGCAGCTTGGAAACACCATATATTTT	CSVGSGQLGNTIYF
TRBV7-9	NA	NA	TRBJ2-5	TGTGCCAGCAGCTTAGAGGGGGGGCTGAAGGAGACCCAGTACTTC	CASSLEGGLKETQYF
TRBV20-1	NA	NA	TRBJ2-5	TGCAGTGCTGAGGGGGGGGCTCCGTTCTGGGAGACCCAGTACTTC	CSAEGGAPFWETQYF
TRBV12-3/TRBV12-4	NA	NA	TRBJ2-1	TGTGCCAGCAGCCCCACCCTGGTACCCCCCTACAATGAGCAGTTCTTC	CASSPTLVPPYNEQFF
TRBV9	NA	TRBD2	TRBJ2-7	TGTGCCAGCAGCGTTGACGGAACTAGCGGGAGTTTGGAGCAGTACTTC	CASSVDGTSGSLEQYF
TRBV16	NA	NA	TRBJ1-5	TGTGCCAGCAGCCAATCCCGCCAGGGCGGTCAGCCCCAGCATTTT	CASSQSRQGGQPQHF
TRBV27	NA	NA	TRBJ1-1	TGTGCCAGCAGTTTGACGGTTTACCCGAACACTGAAGCTTTCTTT	CASSLTVYPNTEAFF
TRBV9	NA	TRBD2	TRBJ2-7	TGTGCCAGCAGCGGAGGGACTAGCGAGACCTACGAGCAGTACTTC	CASSGGTSETYEQYF
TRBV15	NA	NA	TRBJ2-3	TGTGCCACCAGCAGAACCGGCAGCACAGATACGCAGTATTTT	CATSRTGSTDTQYF
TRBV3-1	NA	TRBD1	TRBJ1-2	TGTGCCAGCAGCCCAACAGGGGGCCATGGCTACACCTTC	CASSPTGGHGYTF
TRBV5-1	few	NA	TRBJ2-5	TGCGCCAGCAGCGCTTCCGGGACAATAGAGACCCAGTACTTC	CASSASGTIETQYF
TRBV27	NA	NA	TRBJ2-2	TGTGCCAGCAGTTATTTGGCCGGGGAGCTGTTTTTT	CASSYLAGELFF
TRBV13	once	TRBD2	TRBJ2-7	TGTGCCACCCAGGGAACTAGCGGTCCCTACGAGCAGTACTTC	CATQGTSGPYEQYF